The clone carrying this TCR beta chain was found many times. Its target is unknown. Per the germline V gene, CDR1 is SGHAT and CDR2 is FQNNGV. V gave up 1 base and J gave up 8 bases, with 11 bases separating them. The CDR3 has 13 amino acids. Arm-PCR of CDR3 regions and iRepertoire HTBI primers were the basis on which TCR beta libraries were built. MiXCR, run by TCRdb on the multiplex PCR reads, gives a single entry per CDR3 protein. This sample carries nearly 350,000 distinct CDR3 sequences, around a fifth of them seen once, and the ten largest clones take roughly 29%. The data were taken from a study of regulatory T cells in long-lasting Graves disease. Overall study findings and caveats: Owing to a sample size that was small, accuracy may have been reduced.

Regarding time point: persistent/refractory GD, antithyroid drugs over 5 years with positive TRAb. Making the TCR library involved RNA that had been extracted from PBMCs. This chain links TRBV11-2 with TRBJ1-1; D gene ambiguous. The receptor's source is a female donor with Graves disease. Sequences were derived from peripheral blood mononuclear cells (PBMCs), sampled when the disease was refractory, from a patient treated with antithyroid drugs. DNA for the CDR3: TGTGCCAGCAGCTTAGGTTGGAGGGCCGAAGCTTTCTTT. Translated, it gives CASSLGWRAEAFF. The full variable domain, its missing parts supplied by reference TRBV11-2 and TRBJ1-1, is EAGVAQSPRYKIIEKRQSVAFWCNPISGHATLYWYQQILGQGPKLLIQFQNNGVVDDSQLPKDRFSAERLKGVDSTLKIQPAKLEDSAVYLCASSLGWRAEAFFGQGTRLTVV.